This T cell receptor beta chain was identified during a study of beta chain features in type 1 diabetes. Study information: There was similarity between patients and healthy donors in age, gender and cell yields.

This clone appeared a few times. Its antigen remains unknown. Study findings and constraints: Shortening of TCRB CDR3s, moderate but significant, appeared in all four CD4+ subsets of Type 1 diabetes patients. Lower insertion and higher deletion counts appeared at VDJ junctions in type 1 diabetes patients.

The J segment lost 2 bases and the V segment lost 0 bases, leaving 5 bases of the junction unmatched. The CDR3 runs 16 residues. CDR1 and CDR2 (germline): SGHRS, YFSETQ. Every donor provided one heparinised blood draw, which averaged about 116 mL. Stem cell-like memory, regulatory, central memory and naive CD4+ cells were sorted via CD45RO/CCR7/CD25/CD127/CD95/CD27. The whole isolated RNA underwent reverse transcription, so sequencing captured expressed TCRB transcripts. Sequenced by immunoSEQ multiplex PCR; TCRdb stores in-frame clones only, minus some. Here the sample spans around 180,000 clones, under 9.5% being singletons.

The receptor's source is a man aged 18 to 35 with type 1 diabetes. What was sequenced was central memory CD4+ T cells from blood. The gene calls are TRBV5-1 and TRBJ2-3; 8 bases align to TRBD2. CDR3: CASSLAVLADTDTQYF. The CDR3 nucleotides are TGCGCCAGCAGCTTGGCCGTACTAGCGGACACAGATACGCAGTATTTT.